Below, one T cell receptor beta chain is given with its context. This CDR3 region has 13 residues. Germline V lookup: CDR1 SGHTA, CDR2 FQGNSA. The germline V and J ends were trimmed by 1 base and 5 bases, with 8 bases remaining between them. These data come from a study of tumor-infiltrating lymphocytes in oesophageal squamous cell carcinoma. Via MiXCR, TCRdb re-called the PCR reads, giving one row per CDR3 protein. The top ten clones hold 25% to 30% of a sample with about 10,000 distinct CDR3 sequences, roughly 61% of them seen once. The gene calls are TRBV7-2 and TRBJ2-5; D not certain. Source material: esophageal tumor tissue. This receptor was obtained from a female donor with esophageal squamous cell carcinoma. The CDR3 reads CASSLVWTETQYF. CDR3 DNA sequence: TGTGCCAGCAGCTTAGTTTGGACGGAGACCCAGTACTTC.